Shown below are 31 T cell receptor beta chains from a single sample sequenced in a study of T cell responses to AZD1222 COVID-19 vaccine. Sequencing was performed with immunoSEQ multiplex PCR; in TCRdb, only in-frame clones are kept and a portion is missing. The sample comprises 34,000 or so clones, about 89% of which are singletons, and around 6.6% rests with the top ten. The sequenced sample was peripheral blood, obtained on day 0 of AZD1222 vaccination. The receptors were gathered from an adult in good health.

J is TRBJ2-2 and V is TRBV7-9; D unresolved. CDR1 is SEHNR, CDR2 FQNEAQ, per germline (reference sequence). The CDR3 consists of 13 residues. V lost 2 bases and J 6 bases, leaving 7 bases between the germline ends. The CDR3 DNA sequence: TGTGCCAGCAGCTTAATTCACGCCGGGGAGCTGTTTTTT. Protein product: CASSLIHAGELFF.

This clone came up a few times. This chain links TRBV29-1 with TRBJ1-3, with D unresolved. Germline-derived CDR1 and CDR2 are SQVTM and ANQGSEA. V lost 6 bases and J lost 0, with 12 bases in between. The CDR3 totals 14 residues. The CDR3 reads CSVDPDGSGNTIYF. Written as DNA, the CDR3 is TGCAGCGTCGATCCAGACGGCTCTGGAAACACCATATATTTT.

V is TRBV5-5 and J is TRBJ2-7; TRBD2 matches at 7 bases. V lost 5 bases and J lost 3; bases outside the gene matches: 11. CDR1 SGHKS and CDR2 YYEKEE come from the germline V gene (reference sequence). The CDR3 contains 15 residues. The CDR3 DNA sequence: TGTGCCAGCAGAGAAGGTCCTTCTAGCGGCTACGAGCAGTACTTC. Translated: CASREGPSSGYEQYF.

This clone occurred a few times. The gene calls are TRBV3-1 (or the pseudogene TRBV3-2) and TRBJ1-2; 9 bases line up with TRBD1. Trimming removed 6 bases from V and 7 bases from J; junction bases left unmatched: 6. CDR3 size: 13 residues. From germline, CDR1 is LGHDT and CDR2 YNNKEL (reference sequence). The CDR3, as DNA: TGTGCCAGCAGGGCACAGGGGGCGCCTGGCTACACCTTC. It codes for CASRAQGAPGYTF.

This clone showed up just once. The chain links TRBV6-1 to TRBJ2-7; possible D gene TRBD2, 6 bases. Germline assignment: CDR1 MNHNS and CDR2 SASEGT. V dropped 3 bases and J dropped 2 bases, with 14 bases sitting between them. The CDR3 totals 15 residues. The CDR3 sequence is CASSEDGRRAYEQYF. The CDR3 DNA sequence: TGTGCCAGCAGTGAGGATGGTCGGAGGGCCTACGAGCAGTACTTC.

The chain recombines TRBV11-2 with TRBJ2-5; tentatively, D is TRBD2 (5 bases). The CDR3 runs to 16 residues. V lost 1 base to trimming and J lost 4 bases, with 16 bases between them. Germline CDR1 SGHAT, CDR2 FQNNGV. CDR3 amino acids: CASSLGLSHGGETQYF. For the CDR3, the DNA is TGTGCCAGCAGCTTAGGACTATCACATGGAGGAGAGACCCAGTACTTC.

J is TRBJ1-1 and V is TRBV6-1; 12 bases match TRBD1. Unmatched junction bases numbered 7, after V lost 1 base and J lost 4 bases. The CDR3 sequence is 17 residues long. The germline gives CDR1 MNHNS, CDR2 SASEGT. The CDR3 loop reads CASSEEGQGAGSTEAFF. The CDR3 DNA reads as TGTGCCAGCAGTGAAGAGGGACAGGGGGCCGGGAGCACTGAAGCTTTCTTT.

This chain uses TRBV6-1 with TRBJ2-3, with a possible D match to TRBD2 (5 bases). This CDR3 region has 15 residues. Between the trimmed V and J ends, which lost 4 bases and 2 bases, there was a span of 13 bases. In germline, CDR1 is MNHNS, CDR2 SASEGT. CDR3 protein: CASSGQEGTTDTQYF. CDR3 nucleotides: TGTGCCAGCAGTGGACAAGAGGGTACCACAGATACGCAGTATTTT.

The chain links TRBV7-2 to TRBJ2-2; 9 nucleotides match TRBD2. Germline V gene data show CDR1 as SGHTA and CDR2 as FQGNSA. The J segment lost 5 bases and the V segment lost 3 bases, leaving 10 bases of the junction unmatched. This CDR3 contains 17 residues. The CDR3: CASSFSRREGRTGELFF. The CDR3 DNA follows: TGTGCCAGCAGCTTTTCCCGGCGGGAGGGCCGGACCGGGGAGCTGTTTTTT.

The chain recombines TRBV5-1 with TRBJ2-7, with TRBD2 matching 8 bases. From germline, CDR1 is SGHRS and CDR2 YFSETQ. J lost 1 base, V lost 4 bases, and 1 base had no gene match. The CDR3 contains 13 residues. CDR3 residues: CASSPGGSYEQYF. CDR3 coding DNA: TGCGCCAGCAGCCCGGGAGGGTCCTACGAGCAGTACTTC.

This clone showed up just once. The rearrangement uses TRBV4-3 and TRBJ2-2; possible D gene TRBD1, 5 bases. The CDR3 is 15 residues long. V lost 0 bases and J 4 bases, leaving 9 bases between the germline ends. Germline V gene sequence: CDR1 LGHNA, CDR2 YSLEER. The CDR3 is CASSQEAGPTGELFF. CDR3 nucleotides: TGCGCCAGCAGCCAAGAAGCAGGGCCCACCGGGGAGCTGTTTTTT.

The chain recombines TRBV3-1 (or the pseudogene TRBV3-2) with TRBJ2-5; 8 bases are a match to TRBD2. CDR1 is LGHDT, CDR2 YNNKEL, per germline (reference sequence). The CDR3 is 13 amino acids. V shed 5 bases, J shed 5 bases, and the junction held 4 bases outside the gene matches. The CDR3 protein is CASSRTGGETQYF. The CDR3 DNA follows: TGTGCCAGCAGCAGGACGGGAGGGGAGACCCAGTACTTC.

V usage is TRBV6-6 and J usage is TRBJ2-7; D gene uncertain. This CDR3 has 14 residues. In germline, CDR1 is MNHNY, CDR2 SVGAGI (reference sequence). V lost 0 bases and J 7 bases, leaving 13 bases between the germline ends. CDR3 coding DNA: TGTGCCAGCAGTTACTCGACTTCAACGGGTGAGCAGTACTTC. This sequence encodes CASSYSTSTGEQYF.

V usage is TRBV11-2 and J usage is TRBJ2-7; D possibly corresponds to TRBD1 (6 bases). With 5 bases removed from V and 2 bases from J, the gap between germline ends came to 25 bases. The germline CDR1 and CDR2 sequences are SGHAT and FQNNGV. The CDR3 totals 18 residues. The CDR3 sequence: CASSKGQINNSRPYEQYF. In DNA form, the CDR3 reads TGTGCCAGCAGCAAAGGACAGATAAACAATTCTAGACCCTACGAGCAGTACTTC. Based on the CDR3 plus reference TRBV11-2 and TRBJ2-7, the full variable domain is EAGVAQSPRYKIIEKRQSVAFWCNPISGHATLYWYQQILGQGPKLLIQFQNNGVVDDSQLPKDRFSAERLKGVDSTLKIQPAKLEDSAVYLCASSKGQINNSRPYEQYFGPGTRLTVT.

This chain links TRBV6-4 with TRBJ2-1; TRBD2 might be the D (6 bases). The CDR3 sequence is 15 residues long. With 4 bases removed from V and 0 bases from J, the gap between germline ends came to 10 bases. Germline V CDR1 and CDR2: MRHNA, SNTAGT. The CDR3 sequence is CASSAGRSSYNEQFF. CDR3 nucleotides: TGTGCCAGCAGTGCCGGGAGAAGCTCCTACAATGAGCAGTTCTTC.

V usage is TRBV27 and J usage is TRBJ1-1; no clear D gene. The CDR3 runs 15 residues. Trimming shortened V by 4 bases and J by 3 bases, and 15 bases separated the two germline ends. Germline CDR1 and CDR2: MNHEY and SMNVEV (reference sequence). The CDR3 sequence is CASSSEQVGDTEAFF. The CDR3 DNA reads as TGTGCCAGCAGTTCCGAGCAGGTTGGGGACACTGAAGCTTTCTTT.

V is TRBV4-1 and J is TRBJ2-7, with TRBD1 as a possible D gene (6 bases). V was cut by 0 bases and J by 3 bases, with 15 bases left in between. The germline gives CDR1 MGHRA, CDR2 YSYEKL. The CDR3 covers 16 residues. CDR3 residues: CASSQDRGQSLYEQYF. The CDR3, as DNA: TGCGCCAGCAGCCAAGATCGCGGACAGTCCCTCTACGAGCAGTACTTC.

V is TRBV4-2 and J is TRBJ2-5; D assignment may be TRBD1 or TRBD2 (5 bases each). The CDR3 sequence is 18 residues long. The V gene's germline CDR1 is LGHNA and CDR2 YNFKEQ. V was pared by 0 bases and J by 5 bases, with 22 bases between. The CDR3 loop reads CASSQDRVGRQGGETQYF. The CDR3 region has the DNA TGTGCCAGCAGCCAAGATCGGGTCGGGCGGCAGGGCGGGGAGACCCAGTACTTC.

The chain carries TRBV3-1 (or the pseudogene TRBV3-2) and TRBJ2-3; TRBD2 might be the D (5 bases). Trimming shortened V by 6 bases and J by 4 bases, and 14 bases separated the two germline ends. The CDR3 is made up of 14 amino acids. Germline V gives CDR1 LGHDT, CDR2 YNNKEL (reference sequence). The CDR3, as DNA: TGTGCCAGCAGAAAGGGTTGGGGAGCAGATACGCAGTATTTT. As protein: CASRKGWGADTQYF.

The chain is built from TRBV28 and TRBJ1-5; no reliable D call. The V gene's germline CDR1 is MDHEN and CDR2 SYDVKM. With 3 bases removed from V and 4 bases from J, the gap between germline ends came to 4 bases. This CDR3 has 12 amino acids. CDR3 in DNA: TGTGCCAGCAGTTTTCTGAATCAGCCCCAGCATTTT. Amino acid sequence: CASSFLNQPQHF.

The chain uses TRBV21-1 and TRBJ2-3; the table's D call, TRBD1, has no DNA check behind it. TRBV21-1 is a documented pseudogene. The CDR3 spans 12 residues. The CDR3 reads CAGARSRDTQYF. Written as DNA, the CDR3 is TGTGCCGGGGCTAGATCTAGAGATACGCAGTATTTT.

CDR3 nucleotides: TGTGCCACCAGCAGAGAAAAGGGTACCGGGGCCAACGTCCTGACTTTC. Translating it yields CATSREKGTGANVLTF. The rearrangement joins TRBV15 to TRBJ2-6; D remains ambiguous. The V end lost 0 bases, the J end lost 4 bases, and 10 bases lay between the germline ends. The CDR3 has 16 amino acids. Germline V CDR1 and CDR2: LNHNV, YYDKDF (reference sequence).

The chain is built from TRBV5-1 and TRBJ2-2, with D possibly being TRBD2 (5 bases). Trimming took off 1 base at V and 7 bases at J, with 11 bases between the two ends. The CDR3 sequence is 14 residues long. Germline CDR1 reads SGHRS; CDR2 reads YFSETQ. The CDR3 DNA follows: TGCGCCAGCAGCTTGAGGGAGCAAGACGGGGAGCTGTTTTTT. Protein sequence: CASSLREQDGELFF.

This chain links TRBV28 with TRBJ2-1; 7 bases match TRBD2. Unmatched junction bases numbered 5, after V lost 6 bases and J lost 0 bases. Germline V CDR1 and CDR2: MDHEN, SYDVKM. The CDR3 runs 15 residues. The CDR3 protein is CASRVGGSSYNEQFF. CDR3 nucleotides: TGTGCCAGCAGGGTGGGGGGGAGCTCCTACAATGAGCAGTTCTTC.

This chain links TRBV29-1 with TRBJ2-2, with D possibly matching TRBD1 (6 bases). The CDR3 runs to 12 residues. Looked up from germline, CDR1 is SQVTM and CDR2 is ANQGSEA. DNA for the CDR3: TGCACCTCGACAGGGAACACCGGGGAGCTGTTTTTT. This translates into CTSTGNTGELFF.

In this sample, this clone turned up a few times. This chain joins TRBV12-3 or TRBV12-4 and TRBJ1-5; D ambiguous. This CDR3 contains 13 residues. The V gene lost 2 bases and the J gene lost 7 bases, with 9 bases spanning the gap. CDR3 sequence (DNA): TGTGCCAGCAGTTTATCTCTAGGGCAGCCCCAGCATTTT. Its translation is CASSLSLGQPQHF.

This clone has a single count. The chain recombines TRBV2 with TRBJ2-3; D may match TRBD1 or TRBD2 (5 bases each). Germline CDR1 is SNHLY and CDR2 is FYNNEI. CDR3 length: 15 amino acids. V lost 6 bases to trimming and J lost 1 base, with 14 bases between them. CDR3 amino acids: CASRSYVGGTDTQYF. The CDR3 bases are TGTGCCAGCAGATCTTATGTGGGGGGCACAGATACGCAGTATTTT.

This clone has just one count. V usage is TRBV7-6 and J usage is TRBJ1-1; the D gene is possibly TRBD1 (5 bases). Trimming removed 4 bases from V and 3 bases from J, with 21 bases in between. This CDR3 is 17 amino acids long. Germline lookup yields CDR1 SGHVS and CDR2 FNYEAQ. The CDR3 nucleotides read TGTGCCAGCAGCTCGGGCGGCCGGGGCGGAGGGCACACTGAAGCTTTCTTT. Residues: CASSSGGRGGGHTEAFF.

CDR3 in DNA: TGCGCCAGCAGCTCGCTAGGGACGGATAATTCACCCCTCCACTTT. Translating gives CASSSLGTDNSPLHF. The chain has TRBV5-1 and TRBJ1-6; possibly TRBD1 for D (5 bases). This CDR3 has 15 residues. V was shortened by 3 bases and J by 5 bases, with 12 bases between the two germline ends. Germline V lookup: CDR1 SGHRS, CDR2 YFSETQ. The whole variable domain, filled in from reference TRBV5-1 and TRBJ1-6, reads KAGVTQTPRYLIKTRGQQVTLSCSPISGHRSVSWYQQTPGQGLQFLFEYFSETQRNKGNFPGRFSGRQFSNSRSEMNVSTLELGDSALYLCASSSLGTDNSPLHFGNGTRLTVT.

This clone was found once. This chain joins TRBV5-5 and TRBJ1-2; weak D call: TRBD1 (6 bases). Germline V gives CDR1 SGHKS, CDR2 YYEKEE (reference sequence). CDR3 length: 13 residues. V was clipped by 2 bases and J by 7 bases, with 12 bases between them. As DNA, the CDR3 is TGTGCCAGCAGCTTACGGGGGGGCTCTGGCTACACCTTC. Its translation is CASSLRGGSGYTF.

This clone came up once. This sequence joins TRBV9 and TRBJ2-1; D is perhaps TRBD1 (6 bases). CDR1 is SGDLS and CDR2 is YYNGEE in the germline V gene. Deletions cut 5 bases from V and 8 bases from J, with 20 bases between. This CDR3 has 15 amino acids. CDR3 amino acids: CASRGTGLSEDEQFF. CDR3 nucleotides: TGTGCCAGCAGGGGTACAGGGTTGTCAGAAGATGAGCAGTTCTTC.